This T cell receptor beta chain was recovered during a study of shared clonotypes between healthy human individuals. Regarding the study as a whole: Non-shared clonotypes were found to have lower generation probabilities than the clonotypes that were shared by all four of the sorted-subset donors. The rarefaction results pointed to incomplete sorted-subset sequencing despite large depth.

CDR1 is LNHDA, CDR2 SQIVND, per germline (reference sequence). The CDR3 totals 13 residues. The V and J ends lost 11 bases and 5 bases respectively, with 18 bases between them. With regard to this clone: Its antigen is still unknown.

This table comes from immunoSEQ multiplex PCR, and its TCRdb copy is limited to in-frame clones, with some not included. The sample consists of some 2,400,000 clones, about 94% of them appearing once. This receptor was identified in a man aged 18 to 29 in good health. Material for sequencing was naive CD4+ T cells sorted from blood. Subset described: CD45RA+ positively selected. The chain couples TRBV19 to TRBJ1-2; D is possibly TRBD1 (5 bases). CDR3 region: CALSGQGDYGYTF. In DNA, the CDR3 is TGTGCCCTCAGCGGCCAGGGAGATTATGGCTACACCTTC.